The 32 T cell receptor beta chains given below trace back to one sample, sequenced in a study of cytomegalovirus exposure and HLA in healthy donors. The data were produced by immunoSEQ multiplex PCR, yet TCRdb's version contains in-frame clones alone and is incomplete. The sample records about 180,000 clones, about 85% being singletons. The sequencing input was PBMCs. These receptors were obtained from a man younger than 30 in good health and CMV-seropositive.

This sequence joins TRBV6-1 and TRBJ2-2, with 11 bases lining up with TRBD1. The J segment lost 4 bases and the V segment lost 4 bases, leaving 8 bases of the junction unmatched. The CDR3 is 17 amino acids. Germline CDR1 reads MNHNS; CDR2 reads SASEGT. Here the CDR3 DNA reads TGTGCCAGCAGTGCCGAGGACAGGGGGCTTCGCACCGGGGAGCTGTTTTTT. This sequence encodes CASSAEDRGLRTGELFF.

This clone was detected only a few times. This chain joins TRBV5-1 and TRBJ2-5, with 8 bases lining up with TRBD2. The CDR3 covers 19 residues. V trimming: 2 bases; J trimming: 1 base; junction bases outside the gene matches: 16. Germline values: CDR1 SGHRS, CDR2 YFSETQ. CDR3 bases: TGCGCCAGCAGCTTATTTTATGGCGCGGGGGGCTCACCCCAAGAGACCCAGTACTTC. Amino acids: CASSLFYGAGGSPQETQYF.

V gene TRBV30 combines with J gene TRBJ1-2; TRBD1 aligns across 7 bases. Germline lookup yields CDR1 GTSNPN and CDR2 SVGIG (reference sequence). This CDR3 is built from 13 residues. CDR3 DNA: TGTGCACATAAACCGACAGGGAACTATGGCTACACCTTC. Encoded protein: CAHKPTGNYGYTF.

This chain joins TRBV28 and TRBJ2-7, with a possible D match to TRBD1 (6 bases). Trimming took off 5 bases at V and 7 bases at J, with 15 bases between the two ends. Germline assignment: CDR1 MDHEN and CDR2 SYDVKM. This CDR3 has 13 residues. CDR3 loop: CASSITGMREQYF. The CDR3 bases are TGTGCCAGCAGTATAACAGGGATGAGAGAGCAGTACTTC.

This clone was picked up one time. One end of the junction is discordant with germline, which a read error may explain. The rearrangement uses TRBV11-2 and TRBJ1-6; 8 bases map to TRBD1. The CDR3 runs 16 residues. Looked up from germline, CDR1 is SGHAT and CDR2 is FQNNGV. CDR3 amino acids: CASSIDRGPYNSSLHF. CDR3 DNA sequence: TGTGCCAGCAGCATAGACAGGGGACCTTATAATTCATCCCTCCACTTT.

Only one count was recorded for this clone. The gene calls are TRBV7-6 and TRBJ2-1, with D possibly matching TRBD1 (5 bases). Trimming removed 5 bases at V and 4 bases at J, with 12 bases between. The CDR3 has 14 residues. Germline values: CDR1 SGHVS, CDR2 FNYEAQ. The CDR3 region is CASSERQSYNEQFF. CDR3 coding DNA: TGTGCCAGCAGCGAACGACAGAGTTACAATGAGCAGTTCTTC. Together with reference TRBV7-6 and TRBJ2-1, the CDR3 gives the full variable domain: GAGVSQSPRYKVTKRGQDVALRCDPISGHVSLYWYRQALGQGPEFLTYFNYEAQQDKSGLPNDRFSAERPEGSISTLTIQRTEQRDSAMYRCASSERQSYNEQFFGPGTRLTVL.

The chain carries TRBV19 and TRBJ1-2; the match to TRBD1 covers 9 bases. J gave up 4 bases and V 5 bases, and 11 bases lay outside the gene matches. Germline V gene sequence: CDR1 LNHDA, CDR2 SQIVND (reference sequence). The length of the CDR3 is 16 residues. The CDR3 here is CASSPPSGTGSYGYTF. The CDR3 nucleotides are TGTGCCAGTAGTCCCCCCTCCGGGACAGGGTCCTATGGCTACACCTTC.

V and J are TRBV18 and TRBJ1-5; D may be TRBD1 (6 bases). Germline lookup yields CDR1 KGHSH and CDR2 LQKENI. The germline V and J ends were trimmed by 4 bases and 0 bases, with 7 bases remaining between them. This CDR3 comprises 14 residues. CDR3 in amino acids: CASSQGDSNQPQHF. The DNA for the CDR3 is TGTGCCAGCTCACAGGGGGATAGCAATCAGCCCCAGCATTTT.

The rearrangement joins TRBV29-1 to TRBJ2-1, with D perhaps TRBD1 (5 bases). V was clipped by 7 bases and J by 1 base, with 17 bases between them. The germline CDR1 and CDR2 sequences are SQVTM and ANQGSEA. The CDR3 runs to 15 residues. The CDR3 here is CSAGKGLRSYNEQFF. The CDR3 DNA follows: TGCAGCGCTGGGAAGGGGCTACGTTCCTACAATGAGCAGTTCTTC.

The rearrangement uses TRBV5-1 and TRBJ2-1; 10 bases agree with TRBD1. Unmatched junction bases numbered 4, after V lost 4 bases and J lost 3 bases. The CDR3 has 15 residues. Per germline, CDR1 SGHRS and CDR2 YFSETQ. CDR3 protein: CASSLTGGFYNEQFF. For the CDR3, the DNA is TGCGCCAGCAGCCTGACAGGGGGCTTCTACAATGAGCAGTTCTTC.

The rearrangement joins TRBV5-1 to TRBJ2-7, with D possibly matching TRBD2 (6 bases). This CDR3 region has 13 residues. CDR1 SGHRS and CDR2 YFSETQ come from the germline V gene. The V end lost 4 bases, the J end lost 7 bases, and 15 bases lay between the germline ends. The CDR3 region is CASSPGEVGEQYF. The CDR3 DNA reads as TGCGCCAGCAGCCCGGGGGAAGTGGGGGAGCAGTACTTC.

The V gene is TRBV2, the J gene TRBJ2-2; 11 bases map to TRBD1. V trimming: 6 bases; J trimming: 7 bases; junction bases outside the gene matches: 4. Germline-derived CDR1 and CDR2 are SNHLY and FYNNEI. This CDR3 comprises 14 residues. CDR3 bases: TGTGCCAGCAGGGACAGGGGGCGTAACGGGGAGCTGTTTTTT. Its protein product is CASRDRGRNGELFF.

The CDR3 bases are TGTGCCAGCAGCCCCCTAGGAACGGGGGGCTATGGCTACACCTTC. Translating it yields CASSPLGTGGYGYTF. The chain couples TRBV5-4 to TRBJ1-2; a weak D match, TRBD1 (5 bases). Looked up from germline, CDR1 is SGHNT and CDR2 is YYREEE (reference sequence). The CDR3 length is 15 residues. The germline V and J ends were trimmed by 4 bases and 4 bases, with 17 bases remaining between them.

The rearrangement uses TRBV18 and TRBJ2-1; D possibly corresponds to TRBD2 (5 bases). This CDR3 has 13 residues. Trimming removed 6 bases from V and 8 bases from J, with 14 bases in between. Germline V gene sequence: CDR1 KGHSH, CDR2 LQKENI. CDR3 in amino acids: CASSTGWIYEQFF. Here the CDR3 DNA reads TGTGCCAGCTCTACGGGGTGGATCTATGAGCAGTTCTTC.

The chain employs TRBV9 and TRBJ1-1; TRBD1 might be the D (6 bases). V lost 3 bases and J 7 bases, leaving 13 bases between the germline ends. CDR3 length: 13 residues. Germline V gene data show CDR1 as SGDLS and CDR2 as YYNGEE. The CDR3 region has the DNA TGTGCCAGCAGCGCAGTAACGGACAGTGAAGCTTTCTTT. It yields the protein CASSAVTDSEAFF.

The chain uses TRBV5-1 and TRBJ2-5; D is ambiguous. The V end lost 2 bases, the J end lost 3 bases, and 11 bases lay between the germline ends. CDR1 and CDR2 (germline): SGHRS, YFSETQ. The CDR3 runs 14 residues. CDR3 nucleotide sequence: TGCGCCAGCAGCTTAACAAGACTTAAAGAGACCCAGTACTTC. Its translation is CASSLTRLKETQYF.

The sample holds a few counts of this clone. V is TRBV9 and J is TRBJ1-3; a weak D match, TRBD1 (6 bases). This CDR3 has 15 amino acids. Germline loops: CDR1 SGDLS, CDR2 YYNGEE. Trimming removed 4 bases from V and 1 base from J, with 12 bases in between. CDR3 DNA sequence: TGTGCCAGCAGCAGTCGAACAGGGTCTGGAAACACCATATATTTT. This sequence encodes CASSSRTGSGNTIYF.

The chain's CDR3 is CSVEEQVNSPLHF. The CDR3 nucleotides read TGCAGCGTTGAGGAACAGGTGAATTCACCCCTCCACTTT. The chain links TRBV29-1 to TRBJ1-6; maybe TRBD1 (5 bases). CDR3 length equals 13 residues. V shed 3 bases and J shed 7 bases, with 10 bases lying between them. Germline CDR1 is SQVTM and CDR2 is ANQGSEA.

The CDR3 here is CASRRPGAYGYTF. The CDR3, as DNA: TGCGCCAGCAGGCGACCAGGGGCCTATGGCTACACCTTC. V usage is TRBV23-1 and J usage is TRBJ1-2; tentatively, D is TRBD1 (6 bases). TRBV23-1 is an open reading frame whose function is uncertain. This CDR3 region has 13 residues. Trimming shortened V by 6 bases and J by 4 bases, and 12 bases separated the two germline ends.

The gene calls are TRBV2 and TRBJ2-6; D is uncertain. With 6 bases removed from V and 1 base from J, the gap between germline ends came to 10 bases. Germline lookup yields CDR1 SNHLY and CDR2 FYNNEI. The length of the CDR3 is 15 residues. This CDR3 reads CASSLEPSGANVLTF. The CDR3 bases are TGTGCCAGCAGCCTAGAGCCGTCTGGGGCCAACGTCCTGACTTTC.

This chain links TRBV30 with TRBJ2-4; 8 bases fit TRBD2. Germline V gives CDR1 GTSNPN, CDR2 SVGIG (reference sequence). V shed 5 bases and J 7 bases; nucleotides not matched to a gene: 19. This CDR3 contains 17 residues. The CDR3 DNA reads as TGTGCCTGGGATTCGGGTCGGGGGGGGCCAGCCGGGAACATTCAGTACTTC. Protein sequence: CAWDSGRGGPAGNIQYF.

The rearrangement uses TRBV4-1 and TRBJ1-2, with 9 positions matching TRBD1. CDR1 is MGHRA, CDR2 YSYEKL, per germline. The CDR3 runs 14 residues. The trim removed 6 bases at V and 4 bases at J, leaving 6 bases unmatched. The CDR3 DNA is TGCGCCAGCAGACCGACAGGGGGAGGCTATGGCTACACCTTC. Encoded protein: CASRPTGGGYGYTF.

The V gene is TRBV28, the J gene TRBJ1-2; TRBD1 is a possible D gene (5 bases). The CDR3 runs to 17 residues. CDR1 and CDR2 from the germline V gene are MDHEN and SYDVKM. Trimming stripped 5 bases from V and 4 bases from J, with 23 bases between. The CDR3 bases are TGTGCCAGCAGTGGGGCGGGATTTGGTGGGGACCTCTATGGCTACACCTTC. As protein: CASSGAGFGGDLYGYTF.

J is TRBJ2-2 and V is TRBV30; D unclear. The germline V gene encodes CDR1 GTSNPN and CDR2 SVGIG (reference sequence). This CDR3 is built from 14 residues. Deletions cut 2 bases from V and 1 base from J, with 8 bases between. The CDR3 coding sequence is TGTGCCTGGAGTCCACAGTTGAACACCGGGGAGCTGTTTTTT. Its protein product is CAWSPQLNTGELFF.

The chain has TRBV19 and TRBJ1-2; the D gene is possibly TRBD1 (6 bases). Germline CDR1 is LNHDA and CDR2 is SQIVND (reference sequence). The V end was cut by 8 bases, the J end by 8 bases, with 21 bases between. The CDR3 totals 14 residues. This CDR3 reads CASGGFSGVEGYTF. The CDR3 DNA reads TGTGCCAGTGGAGGATTTTCAGGGGTGGAGGGCTACACCTTC.

J is TRBJ2-3 and V is TRBV10-3; 9 nucleotides line up with TRBD2. Trimming cost V 4 bases and J 0 bases; bases outside gene matches: 8. CDR3 length: 17 amino acids. Germline loops: CDR1 ENHRY, CDR2 SYGVKD. CDR3 protein: CAISGGSGRGSTDTQYF. Here the CDR3 DNA reads TGTGCCATCAGTGGGGGTAGCGGGAGAGGGAGCACAGATACGCAGTATTTT.

The chain employs TRBV2 and TRBJ2-5; 9 bases align to TRBD2. With 4 bases clipped from V and 5 bases from J, the junction kept 5 bases outside the gene matches. This CDR3 region has 14 residues. The germline CDR1 and CDR2 sequences are SNHLY and FYNNEI. This CDR3 is CASSVSGTSETQYF. Here the CDR3 DNA reads TGTGCCAGCAGTGTCTCCGGGACTAGCGAGACCCAGTACTTC.

V is TRBV28 and J is TRBJ1-2, with 7 nucleotides matching TRBD1. V trimming: 4 bases; J trimming: 2 bases; junction bases outside the gene matches: 1. The length of the CDR3 is 13 residues. From germline, CDR1 is MDHEN and CDR2 SYDVKM. CDR3 amino acids: CASSSDRNYGYTF. Written as DNA, the CDR3 is TGTGCCAGCAGTTCGGACAGGAACTATGGCTACACCTTC.

V usage is TRBV19 and J usage is TRBJ2-6; no definite D call. Trimming pared 6 bases from V and 3 bases from J, leaving 6 bases between. The CDR3 extends over 13 amino acids. Germline CDR1 reads LNHDA; CDR2 reads SQIVND (reference sequence). The CDR3 here is CASRRGGANVLTF. The CDR3 DNA is TGTGCCAGTAGGCGTGGTGGGGCCAACGTCCTGACTTTC. Full variable domain (rest looked up from reference TRBV19 and TRBJ2-6): DGGITQSPKYLFRKEGQNVTLSCEQNLNHDAMYWYRQDPGQGLRLIYYSQIVNDFQKGDIAEGYSVSREKKESFPLTVTSAQKNPTAFYLCASRRGGANVLTFGAGSRLTVL.

The chain has TRBV4-2 and TRBJ2-3, with 13 bases lining up with TRBD2. Germline V gene sequence: CDR1 LGHNA, CDR2 YNFKEQ. This CDR3 is built from 18 residues. Trimming removed 4 bases from V and 1 base from J; junction bases left unmatched: 8. CDR3 in amino acids: CASSPRTSGSWGTDTQYF. CDR3 nucleotides: TGTGCCAGCAGCCCCCGGACTAGCGGGAGCTGGGGCACAGATACGCAGTATTTT.

This chain connects TRBV6-5 to TRBJ1-2, with D perhaps TRBD1 (5 bases). V gave up 2 bases and J gave up 2 bases, with 15 bases separating them. The CDR3 length is 16 residues. The germline V gene encodes CDR1 MNHEY and CDR2 SVGAGI. CDR3 sequence: CASSYLSSGLNYGYTF. In DNA form, the CDR3 reads TGTGCCAGCAGTTACCTTAGCTCGGGACTGAACTATGGCTACACCTTC.

V and J are TRBV29-1 and TRBJ1-4; D is unclear. V was shortened by 6 bases and J by 8 bases, with 10 bases between the two germline ends. The CDR3 is made up of 11 amino acids. Germline CDR1 SQVTM, CDR2 ANQGSEA. CDR3 nucleotide sequence: TGCAGCGTCTACGAGGCAGAAAAACTGTTTTTT. Protein sequence: CSVYEAEKLFF.